The clone carrying this TCR beta chain appeared many times. Its cognate antigen is unknown. This sample is drawn from a study of Graves' ophthalmopathy and Graves' hyperthyroidism. Study as a whole: There was a collection of peripheral blood at initial diagnosis, before any treatment. Regarding the study as a whole: Sensitivity reached 85% to 90% and specificity 75% to 82% for a 13-signature model separating ophthalmopathy from stable hyperthyroidism. At 60% to 71% sensitivity and 72.22% specificity, the model predicted progression of the ophthalmopathy.

Germline CDR1 SEHNR, CDR2 FQNEAQ (reference sequence). The CDR3 spans 14 residues. The V end was cut by 3 bases, the J end by 0 bases, with 6 bases between. The study amplified TCR beta CDR3 regions using RNA transcripts. First-round RT-PCR relied on HTBI primers, and a second-round multiplex PCR came next. A single record per CDR3 protein comes from TCRdb applying MiXCR to the multiplex PCR reads. Of 600,000 to 950,000 distinct CDR3 sequences listed, around 40% are singletons. Diagnosis used clinical symptoms, serum thyroxine, TRAb, thyroid ultrasound and orbital computed tomography. The sequence was collected from an adult man with Graves' ophthalmopathy. This chain links TRBV7-9 with TRBJ1-3; D remains unclear. The sequencing input was peripheral blood. The CDR3 coding sequence is TGTGCCAGCAGCTTCAGGAGCTCTGGAAACACCATATATTTT. It yields the protein CASSFRSSGNTIYF.